Each of the 23 T cell receptor beta chains below was sequenced from the same sample in a study of technical replicates of blood from a few donors. TCRdb's table, derived via immunoSEQ multiplex PCR, lists solely in-frame clones and lacks some. The sample consists of about 49,000 clones, more than 85% of them appearing once. Sequencing used PBMCs. Receptors were obtained from a human donor in good health. Some clones in this sample may be carry-over from other donors' samples.

A single count supports this clone. The J gene is TRBJ2-1, the V gene TRBV27, with 12 bases fitting TRBD2. Germline-derived CDR1 and CDR2 are MNHEY and SMNVEV (reference sequence). Trimming cost V 4 bases and J 9 bases; bases outside gene matches: 13. CDR3 length equals 17 residues. DNA of the CDR3: TGTGCCAGCAGTTCCCCAACTACTAGCGGGGGGAGGGGTGAGCAGTTCTTC. Translation gives CASSSPTTSGGRGEQFF.

This chain connects TRBV29-1 to TRBJ1-1; 7 bases are a match to TRBD1. With 7 bases clipped from V and 0 bases from J, the junction kept 5 bases outside the gene matches. Germline CDR1 reads SQVTM; CDR2 reads ANQGSEA. The CDR3 spans 13 residues. The CDR3 DNA reads as TGCAGCGGTAGACAGGGCATGAACACTGAAGCTTTCTTT. Translated, it gives CSGRQGMNTEAFF.

The table lists this clone with a count of one. Here the CDR3 reads CASSLGGSATEAFF. Here the CDR3 DNA reads TGTGCCAGCAGTTTAGGAGGGTCCGCCACTGAAGCTTTCTTT. The V call is TRBV28, the J call TRBJ1-1; D gene unclear. V lost 2 bases to trimming and J lost 4 bases, with 11 bases between them. CDR3 length: 14 residues. Germline V lookup: CDR1 MDHEN, CDR2 SYDVKM.

The sample holds one count of this clone. This chain uses TRBV9 with TRBJ1-6; 9 nucleotides match TRBD1. The V gene end was trimmed by 3 bases and the J gene end by 7 bases; junction bases not matched to a gene: 2. Germline assignment: CDR1 SGDLS and CDR2 YYNGEE. The CDR3 spans 14 residues. The CDR3 protein is CASSGGTGNSPLHF. The CDR3 DNA reads as TGTGCCAGCAGCGGCGGGACAGGGAATTCACCCCTCCACTTT. The full variable domain, in which reference TRBV9 and TRBJ1-6 provide the parts outside the CDR3, is DSGVTQTPKHLITATGQRVTLRCSPRSGDLSVYWYQQSLDQGLQFLIQYYNGEERAKGNILERFSAQQFPDLHSELNLSSLELGDSALYFCASSGGTGNSPLHFGNGTRLTVT.

The CDR3 DNA follows: TGTGCCAGCAGCCCAACGGGGGAGGGATTTGGTGAAGCTTTCTTT. It is translated as CASSPTGEGFGEAFF. J is TRBJ1-1 and V is TRBV7-2; D possibly corresponds to TRBD1 (5 bases). CDR3 size: 15 residues. V lost 5 bases, J lost 7 bases, and 20 bases lay in between. CDR1 and CDR2 (germline): SGHTA, FQGNSA.

This clone has more than one count but fewer than ten. J is TRBJ2-1 and V is TRBV4-1; TRBD2 agrees at 7 bases. The V and J ends lost 3 bases and 7 bases, in that order; junction bases with no gene match: 12. Germline CDR1 and CDR2: MGHRA and YSYEKL. The CDR3 consists of 16 residues. DNA of the CDR3: TGCGCCAGCAGCCATCCCGGGTCGGGGGGAGGGAATGAGCAGTTCTTC. It encodes CASSHPGSGGGNEQFF.

The chain's CDR3 is CASTPQGYGYTF. In nucleotides, the CDR3 is TGTGCCAGCACTCCCCAGGGTTATGGCTACACCTTC. This chain connects TRBV6-6 to TRBJ1-2; a possible D gene is TRBD1 (5 bases). The length of the CDR3 is 12 residues. V lost 7 bases and J 5 bases, leaving 11 bases between the germline ends. CDR1 is MNHNY, CDR2 SVGAGI, per germline (reference sequence).

The chain couples TRBV4-3 to TRBJ2-1, with TRBD2 as a possible D gene (6 bases). The CDR3 extends over 15 amino acids. The germline V gene has CDR1 LGHNA and CDR2 YSLEER. Trimming took 0 bases from V and 6 from J, leaving 12 bases between them. CDR3 loop: CASSQDRGLVNEQFF. CDR3 sequence (DNA): TGCGCCAGCAGCCAAGATCGGGGGTTAGTCAATGAGCAGTTCTTC.

This clone was counted only a few times. CDR3 nucleotides: TGTGCCAGTAGGCCAACCCTCTACGGGGGGAGAGATCAGCCCCAGCATTTT. Its protein product is CASRPTLYGGRDQPQHF. The chain uses TRBV19 and TRBJ1-5, with D perhaps TRBD1 (5 bases). The germline CDR1 and CDR2 sequences are LNHDA and SQIVND (reference sequence). V lost 6 bases, J lost 5 bases, and 23 bases lay in between. This CDR3 is built from 17 residues.

The chain couples TRBV29-1 to TRBJ1-3; D not certain. This CDR3 is built from 12 residues. CDR1 and CDR2 (germline): SQVTM, ANQGSEA. Between the trimmed V and J ends, which lost 3 bases and 1 base, there was a span of 4 bases. CDR3 amino acids: CSVERSGNTIYF. CDR3 bases: TGCAGCGTTGAGCGGTCTGGAAACACCATATATTTT.

Details on this clone: An end of the junction differs from the germline gene, which may be a read error. The CDR3 region has the DNA TGTGCCAGCAGCCAAACAGGGGCCCAAGCGACCCAGTACTTC. It codes for CASSQTGAQATQYF. This chain joins TRBV7-7 and TRBJ2-5, with 7 positions matching TRBD1. This CDR3 comprises 14 residues. The germline V gene has CDR1 SSHAT and CDR2 FNYEAQ (reference sequence).

This chain connects TRBV7-9 to TRBJ2-1; D possibly corresponds to TRBD1 (6 bases). Trimming stripped 6 bases from V and 1 base from J, with 13 bases between. CDR1 and CDR2 (germline): SEHNR, FQNEAQ (reference sequence). The CDR3 runs 15 residues. CDR3 DNA: TGTGCCAGCAGTCGGACAGTCGATTCCTACAATGAGCAGTTCTTC. This encodes CASSRTVDSYNEQFF. The full variable domain, its missing parts supplied by reference TRBV7-9 and TRBJ2-1, is DTGVSQNPRHKITKRGQNVTFRCDPISEHNRLYWYRQTLGQGPEFLTYFQNEAQLEKSRLLSDRFSAERPKGSFSTLEIQRTEQGDSAMYLCASSRTVDSYNEQFFGPGTRLTVL.

This sequence joins TRBV7-2 and TRBJ1-1; D is possibly TRBD1 (5 bases). V was trimmed by 5 bases and J by 2 bases, leaving 9 bases between them. CDR1 and CDR2 (germline): SGHTA, FQGNSA. This CDR3 is built from 13 residues. This CDR3 is CASSNQGNTEAFF. CDR3 coding DNA: TGTGCCAGCAGCAATCAGGGAAACACTGAAGCTTTCTTT.

V and J are TRBV15 and TRBJ1-6; no clear D. The CDR3 sequence is 12 residues long. Germline V lookup: CDR1 LNHNV, CDR2 YYDKDF (reference sequence). Trimming shortened V by 1 base and J by 12 bases, and 7 bases separated the two germline ends. CDR3 DNA sequence: TGTGCCACCAGCAGAGCCGCAGAACCCCTCCACTTT. The encoded protein is CATSRAAEPLHF.

The V and J genes are TRBV5-1 and TRBJ1-1; 7 bases are a match to TRBD1. CDR1 is SGHRS, CDR2 YFSETQ, per germline. The length of the CDR3 is 15 residues. J lost 4 bases, V lost 3 bases, and 9 bases had no gene match. This chain's CDR3 is CASSSDRAYGTEAFF. CDR3 nucleotides: TGCGCCAGCAGCTCCGACAGGGCATATGGCACTGAAGCTTTCTTT.

The chain has TRBV2 and TRBJ1-2, with 9 bases matching TRBD1. This CDR3 contains 15 residues. Germline CDR1 SNHLY, CDR2 FYNNEI. J lost 2 bases, V lost 5 bases, and 6 bases had no gene match. DNA of the CDR3: TGTGCCAGCAGTCTCCAGACAGGGGGGAACTATGGCTACACCTTC. This encodes CASSLQTGGNYGYTF.

Here the CDR3 reads CAIKGLAGEVTYNEQFF. The CDR3 nucleotides read TGTGCCATAAAGGGACTAGCGGGAGAAGTAACCTACAATGAGCAGTTCTTC. The rearrangement joins TRBV7-6 to TRBJ2-1; 14 nucleotides align to TRBD2. The ends lost 10 bases at V and 2 bases at J; junction bases unmatched: 10. The CDR3 extends over 17 amino acids. The germline CDR1 and CDR2 sequences are SGHVS and FNYEAQ.

The chain recombines TRBV15 with TRBJ2-7; 11 nucleotides match TRBD2. Trimming cost V 0 bases and J 0 bases; bases outside gene matches: 1. Looked up from germline, CDR1 is LNHNV and CDR2 is YYDKDF (reference sequence). CDR3 length: 16 amino acids. The CDR3 nucleotides read TGTGCCACCAGCAGAGAACTAGCGGGGGCCTCCTACGAGCAGTACTTC. Its translation: CATSRELAGASYEQYF. The variable domain in full, with the rest retrieved from reference TRBV15 and TRBJ2-7, is DAMVIQNPRYQVTQFGKPVTLSCSQTLNHNVMYWYQQKSSQAPKLLFHYYDKDFNNEADTPDNFQSRRPNTSFCFLDIRSPGLGDTAMYLCATSRELAGASYEQYFGPGTRLTVT.

The chain recombines TRBV5-1 with TRBJ1-2, with D maybe TRBD1 (6 bases). Germline V gives CDR1 SGHRS, CDR2 YFSETQ. V was clipped by 3 bases and J by 4 bases, with 10 bases between them. This CDR3 has 13 residues. This chain's CDR3 is CASSSGGGYGYTF. The DNA of the CDR3 is TGCGCCAGCAGCTCTGGGGGCGGCTATGGCTACACCTTC.

The rearrangement joins TRBV7-6 to TRBJ2-7; D is ambiguous. The CDR3 runs 13 residues. The germline V and J ends were trimmed by 2 bases and 3 bases, with 8 bases remaining between them. Germline loops: CDR1 SGHVS, CDR2 FNYEAQ. CDR3 in amino acids: CASSLNAYYEQYF. The CDR3 DNA is TGTGCCAGCAGCTTAAACGCCTACTACGAGCAGTACTTC.

V is TRBV9 and J is TRBJ2-5, with 9 nucleotides matching TRBD1. V trimming: 4 bases; J trimming: 4 bases; junction bases outside the gene matches: 11. The CDR3 consists of 16 residues. Germline-derived CDR1 and CDR2 are SGDLS and YYNGEE. Written as DNA, the CDR3 is TGTGCCAGCAGCCCCGGCCTCGGACAGGGGACAGAGACCCAGTACTTC. As protein: CASSPGLGQGTETQYF. The full variable domain, completed using reference TRBV9 and TRBJ2-5, is DSGVTQTPKHLITATGQRVTLRCSPRSGDLSVYWYQQSLDQGLQFLIQYYNGEERAKGNILERFSAQQFPDLHSELNLSSLELGDSALYFCASSPGLGQGTETQYFGPGTRLLVL.

This clone was detected a few times. V gene TRBV30 combines with J gene TRBJ2-3; 10 positions agree with TRBD2. V shed 5 bases, J shed 4 bases, and the junction held 15 bases outside the gene matches. This CDR3 is 17 amino acids long. CDR1 GTSNPN and CDR2 SVGIG come from the germline V gene (reference sequence). CDR3 protein: CAWGLADYETSPDTQYF. CDR3 DNA sequence: TGTGCCTGGGGACTAGCGGACTACGAAACCTCCCCAGATACGCAGTATTTT. Full variable domain (missing parts from reference TRBV30 and TRBJ2-3): SQTIHQWPATLVQPVGSPLSLECTVEGTSNPNLYWYRQAAGRGLQLLFYSVGIGQISSEVPQNLSASRPQDRQFILSSKKLLLSDSGFYLCAWGLADYETSPDTQYFGPGTRLTVL.

The chain recombines TRBV5-1 with TRBJ1-4; D not resolved. The CDR3 extends over 14 amino acids. Deletions cut 4 bases from V and 0 bases from J, with 7 bases between. The V gene's germline CDR1 is SGHRS and CDR2 YFSETQ. CDR3 nucleotide sequence: TGCGCCAGCAGCCGAGATGCAACTAATGAAAAACTGTTTTTT. As protein: CASSRDATNEKLFF.